This TCR beta chain was documented in a study of blood T cell repertoires in COVID-19. Overall study: The United States, Italy and Spain were the sources of the acute and convalescent COVID-19 samples.

CDR3 length: 16 residues. The V gene's germline CDR1 is SGHAT and CDR2 FQNNGV. Trimming cost V 3 bases and J 4 bases; bases outside gene matches: 7. TCRdb's table, derived via immunoSEQ multiplex PCR, lists solely in-frame clones and lacks some. This table has under 75,000 clones, around 86% appearing once. The rearrangement uses TRBV11-2 and TRBJ1-4; 8 bases are shared with TRBD1. This clonotype originated in a man aged 25 to 40 with acute or convalescent COVID-19. Source material: peripheral blood. The CDR3 loop reads CASSFHRGADNEKLFF. The CDR3 bases are TGTGCCAGCAGCTTCCACAGGGGGGCCGATAATGAAAAACTGTTTTTT.